The 10 T cell receptor beta chains reported below all come from one sample, sequenced in a study of shared clonotypes between healthy human individuals. Clones were sequenced by immunoSEQ multiplex PCR, and TCRdb holds only the in-frame ones, with some missing. The sample has approximately 2,300,000 clones, around 92% seen once. Material for sequencing was naive CD4+ T cells from PBMCs. Subset described: CD45RA+ positively selected. These receptors came from a young man in good health. Some clones in this sample may be carry-over from other donors' samples.

V usage is TRBV29-1 and J usage is TRBJ1-2; 8 nucleotides line up with TRBD1. CDR3 length equals 14 residues. Germline V gene sequence: CDR1 SQVTM, CDR2 ANQGSEA. V lost 0 bases, J lost 8 bases, and 8 bases stayed unmatched. For the CDR3, the DNA is TGCAGCGTTGAAGATCATCAGGGGGCGAGGGGCTACACCTTC. This codes for CSVEDHQGARGYTF.

The chain has TRBV19 and TRBJ2-5, with 11 bases matching TRBD2. This CDR3 has 15 amino acids. The germline V gene has CDR1 LNHDA and CDR2 SQIVND (reference sequence). V was clipped by 4 bases and J by 2 bases; unmatched bases: 3. CDR3 DNA: TGTGCCAGTAGTAAGGGACTAGCGGCTCAAGAGACCCAGTACTTC. This encodes CASSKGLAAQETQYF.

This sequence joins TRBV6-5 and TRBJ1-3, with TRBD1 as a possible D gene (6 bases). This CDR3 comprises 15 residues. Trimming took 7 bases from V and 1 from J, leaving 14 bases between them. The germline CDR1 and CDR2 sequences are MNHEY and SVGAGI. The CDR3 protein is CASTENRVSGNTIYF. CDR3 nucleotide sequence: TGTGCCAGCACGGAAAACAGGGTGTCTGGAAACACCATATATTTT.

The chain is built from TRBV7-2 and TRBJ2-1, with D uncertain. This CDR3 is built from 16 residues. Germline V CDR1 and CDR2: SGHTA, FQGNSA. V lost 5 bases to trimming and J lost 0 bases, with 14 bases between them. The chain's CDR3 is CASSRLVQTSYNEQFF. DNA for the CDR3: TGTGCCAGCAGCCGCCTGGTACAGACCTCCTACAATGAGCAGTTCTTC.

The chain uses TRBV7-3 and TRBJ2-2; TRBD1 agrees at 9 bases. The CDR3 covers 16 residues. Germline CDR1 reads SGHTA; CDR2 reads FQGTGA. V shed 5 bases and J 4 bases; nucleotides not matched to a gene: 8. CDR3 sequence: CASSLLGQGITGELFF. DNA for the CDR3: TGTGCCAGCAGCCTGCTTGGACAGGGGATCACCGGGGAGCTGTTTTTT.

The chain joins TRBV5-1 to TRBJ2-7, with 7 bases aligning to TRBD1. Trimming cost V 2 bases and J 3 bases; bases outside gene matches: 8. The CDR3 contains 15 residues. Germline CDR1 SGHRS, CDR2 YFSETQ. CDR3 sequence reads: CASSLPGQSNYEQYF. The CDR3 nucleotides read TGCGCCAGCAGCTTACCGGGACAGTCTAACTACGAGCAGTACTTC. Full variable domain (missing parts from reference TRBV5-1 and TRBJ2-7): KAGVTQTPRYLIKTRGQQVTLSCSPISGHRSVSWYQQTPGQGLQFLFEYFSETQRNKGNFPGRFSGRQFSNSRSEMNVSTLELGDSALYLCASSLPGQSNYEQYFGPGTRLTVT.

This sequence joins TRBV6-5 and TRBJ1-2, with D uncertain. This CDR3 comprises 13 residues. Germline CDR1 is MNHEY and CDR2 is SVGAGI. The V gene lost 2 bases and the J gene lost 5 bases, with 9 bases spanning the gap. CDR3 residues: CASSYDQLYGYTF. In nucleotides, the CDR3 is TGTGCCAGCAGTTACGACCAGTTATATGGCTACACCTTC.

With regard to this clone: Mismatch with germline at one junction end may stem from a read error. Additional DNA sequences in this sample encode the identical CDR3. This sequence joins TRBV28 and TRBJ2-7, with 9 positions matching TRBD2. The CDR3 covers 14 residues. Germline V lookup: CDR1 MDHEN, CDR2 SYDVKM. CDR3 in DNA: TGTGCCAGCAGTGGGGCTAGCGGGGTACGAGGGCAGTACTTT. Protein sequence: CASSGASGVRGQYF.

The rearrangement links TRBV18 to TRBJ2-7, with D unresolved. CDR1 and CDR2 from the germline V gene are KGHSH and LQKENI. Trimming stripped 2 bases from V and 9 bases from J, with 17 bases between. The CDR3 covers 14 residues. This chain's CDR3 is CASSPIGRTRGQYF. The CDR3 nucleotides are TGTGCCAGCTCACCAATAGGACGTACGAGAGGGCAGTACTTC.

The chain has TRBV4-3 and TRBJ2-3; TRBD2 matches at 12 bases. Germline V CDR1 and CDR2: LGHNA, YSLEER. Trimming removed 3 bases from V and 4 bases from J; junction bases left unmatched: 5. The CDR3 totals 16 residues. This CDR3 reads CASSQRLAGAADTQYF. CDR3 sequence (DNA): TGCGCCAGCAGCCAGCGACTAGCGGGAGCGGCAGATACGCAGTATTTT.